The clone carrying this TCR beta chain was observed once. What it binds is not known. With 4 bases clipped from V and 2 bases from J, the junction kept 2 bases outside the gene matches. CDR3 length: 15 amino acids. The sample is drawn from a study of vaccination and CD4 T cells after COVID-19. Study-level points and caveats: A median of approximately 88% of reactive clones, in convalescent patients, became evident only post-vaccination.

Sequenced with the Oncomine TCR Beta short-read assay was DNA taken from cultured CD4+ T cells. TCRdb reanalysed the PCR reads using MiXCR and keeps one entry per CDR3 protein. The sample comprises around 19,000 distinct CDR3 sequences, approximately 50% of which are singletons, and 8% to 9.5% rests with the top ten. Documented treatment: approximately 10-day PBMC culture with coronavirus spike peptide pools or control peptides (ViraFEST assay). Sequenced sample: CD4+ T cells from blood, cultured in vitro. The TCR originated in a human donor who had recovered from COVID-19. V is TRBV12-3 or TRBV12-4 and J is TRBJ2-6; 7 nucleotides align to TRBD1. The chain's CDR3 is CASSSDRTGANVLTF. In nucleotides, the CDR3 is TGTGCCAGCAGTTCGGACAGGACTGGGGCCAACGTCCTGACTTTC.